These T cell receptor beta chains were read from a single sample in a study of cytomegalovirus exposure and HLA in healthy donors. TCRdb's table, derived via immunoSEQ multiplex PCR, lists solely in-frame clones and lacks some. The repertoire has about 79,000 clones, approximately 94% of them found once; the top ten carry around 3.5%. The sequencing input was PBMCs. These receptors originate from a woman aged 30 to 39 in good health and CMV-seronegative. Each CDR3 is given with its conserved first and last residue. The order of the fields is CDR3 protein, CDR3 DNA, D gene, clone size, CDR3 length, J gene, V gene. A D gene is named only where the DNA matches it firmly. For some rows the clone size is stated as once, few or many, or as a class when expanded; others skip it.

CASSFQRERHNEQFF TGTGCCAGCAGCTTCCAGCGGGAGAGACACAATGAGCAGTTCTTC TRBD2 once 15 TRBJ2-1 TRBV5-5
CASRRDPSTDTQYF TGCGCCAGCCGGCGGGATCCCAGCACAGATACGCAGTATTTT . . 14 TRBJ2-3 TRBV5-1
CASSYGRVNTEAFF TGTGCCAGCAGCTACGGGAGGGTCAACACTGAAGCTTTCTTT . . 14 TRBJ1-1 TRBV7-8
CASSLAASGSYEQYF TGCGCCAGCAGCTTGGCCGCTAGCGGGAGTTACGAGCAGTACTTC TRBD2 few 15 TRBJ2-7 TRBV5-1
CASSLSGGLFEQYF TGTGCCAGCAGTCTAAGCGGGGGGCTTTTCGAGCAGTACTTC TRBD2 . 14 TRBJ2-7 TRBV2
CASRSMNTEAFF TGTGCCAGCAGATCCATGAACACTGAAGCTTTCTTT . once 12 TRBJ1-1 TRBV28
CASSTILLGQGTHSNQPQHF TGTGCCAGTAGTACGATACTATTAGGACAGGGGACCCATAGCAATCAGCCCCAGCATTTT TRBD1 . 20 TRBJ1-5 TRBV19
CASSRTGGMYEQYF TGTGCCAGCAGCCGGACAGGGGGCATGTACGAGCAGTACTTC TRBD1 . 14 TRBJ2-7 TRBV27
CASSTRRGGEGLYF TGTGCCAGCAGTACCCGGAGGGGGGGCGAAGGGTTGTACTTC . . 14 TRBJ2-7 TRBV28
CATSRDSYNEQFF TGTGCCACCAGCAGAGACTCTTACAATGAGCAGTTCTTC . . 13 TRBJ2-1 TRBV15
CASTSMAGIYGYTF TGTGCCAGTACCTCAATGGCAGGGATCTATGGCTACACCTTC . . 14 TRBJ1-2 TRBV19
CASSLASGQKETQYF TGCGCCAGCAGCTTGGCTTCCGGACAGAAAGAGACCCAGTACTTC . . 15 TRBJ2-5 TRBV5-1
CASGGLTTYEQYF TGCGCCAGTGGAGGACTCACTACCTACGAGCAGTACTTC . . 13 TRBJ2-7 TRBV10-2
CASSSRSEQYF TGTGCCAGTAGTTCGAGGTCAGAGCAGTACTTC . . 11 TRBJ2-7 TRBV19
CASSYGAGNQPQHF TGCGCCAGCAGCTATGGGGCAGGAAATCAGCCCCAGCATTTT . . 14 TRBJ1-5 TRBV5-1
CASSGDMNYGYTF TGTGCCAGCAGTGGAGACATGAACTATGGCTACACCTTC . . 13 TRBJ1-2 TRBV2
CASSFGFQAFF TGTGCCAGCAGCTTCGGGTTTCAAGCTTTCTTT . . 11 TRBJ1-1 TRBV11-1
CAISDSFSNQPQHF TGTGCCATCAGTGACAGTTTTAGCAATCAGCCCCAGCATTTT . . 14 TRBJ1-5 TRBV10-3
CASGLSSGKETQYF TGTGCTAGTGGTTTGTCCTCGGGTAAAGAGACCCAGTACTTC . . 14 TRBJ2-5 TRBV12-5
CASSADREIYEQYF TGTGCCAGCAGCGCGGACAGGGAGATATACGAGCAGTACTTC TRBD1 . 14 TRBJ2-7 TRBV6-5
CASSHRERGQETQYF TGTGCCAGCAGCCACCGGGAGCGGGGGCAAGAGACCCAGTACTTC TRBD2 . 15 TRBJ2-5 TRBV7-2
CATKFTSAAYNEQFF TGTGCCACCAAGTTTACTAGCGCTGCCTACAATGAGCAGTTCTTC TRBD2 . 15 TRBJ2-1 TRBV6-5
CASSQDPLAGYTGELFF TGTGCCAGCAGCCAAGACCCCCTAGCGGGGTACACCGGGGAGCTGTTTTTT TRBD2 . 17 TRBJ2-2 TRBV4-2
CASSEGAGAPDTQYF TGTGCCAGCAGTGAAGGGGCGGGAGCACCAGATACGCAGTATTTT TRBD2 . 15 TRBJ2-3 TRBV6-1
CASSLDQGKGNTIYF TGCGCCAGCAGCTTGGACCAGGGTAAAGGAAACACCATATATTTT . . 15 TRBJ1-3 TRBV5-1
CAWSATRTLTDTQYF TGTGCCTGGAGTGCAACCAGGACTCTCACAGATACGCAGTATTTT . . 15 TRBJ2-3 TRBV30
CAWSLQGSKNIQYF TGTGCCTGGAGTCTACAGGGGTCCAAAAACATTCAGTACTTC TRBD1 . 14 TRBJ2-4 TRBV30
CSADGTSANNEQFF TGCAGCGCCGACGGGACTAGCGCCAACAATGAGCAGTTCTTC TRBD2 . 14 TRBJ2-1 TRBV29-1
CASSSGQSTNEKLFF TGTGCCAGCAGCTCGGGACAGAGTACTAATGAAAAACTGTTTTTT TRBD1 . 15 TRBJ1-4 TRBV7-6
CASSYSGGDDEQYF TGTGCCAGCAGTTACTCGGGCGGGGACGACGAGCAGTACTTC . . 14 TRBJ2-7 TRBV6-5
CASSVVTGGYNEQFF TGTGCCAGCAGCGTAGTAACAGGGGGTTACAATGAGCAGTTCTTC TRBD1 . 15 TRBJ2-1 TRBV9
CASSLVGDRQGARGTEAFF TGTGCCAGCAGCTTAGTTGGGGATCGACAGGGGGCTCGAGGAACTGAAGCTTTCTTT TRBD1 . 19 TRBJ1-1 TRBV7-8
CASSERGLPQETQYF TGTGCCAGCAGTGAAAGGGGGCTTCCCCAAGAGACCCAGTACTTC TRBD1 . 15 TRBJ2-5 TRBV6-1
CASSPRDLNTEAFF TGTGCCAGCTCCCCTAGGGACTTGAACACTGAAGCTTTCTTT . . 14 TRBJ1-1 TRBV18
CASSEEGQILAKNIQYF TGTGCCAGCAGTGAAGAGGGACAGATCCTAGCCAAAAACATTCAGTACTTC TRBD1 . 17 TRBJ2-4 TRBV2